Each of the 9 T cell receptor beta chains below was sequenced from the same sample in a study of shared clonotypes between healthy human individuals. Using immunoSEQ multiplex PCR, the repertoire was profiled, and TCRdb retains in-frame clones only, with some absent. The sample yields around 610,000 clones, about 96% seen once. Naive CD8 cells lacked CD45RO, underwent positive selection for CCR7 and left out terminally differentiated effector memory CD45RA+ cells. The sample was naive CD8+ T cells sorted from blood. These receptors were collected from a woman aged 30 to 39 in good health.

The chain links TRBV11-2 to TRBJ2-5, with D possibly called TRBD1 or TRBD2 (5 bases each). There are 17 residues in the CDR3. V lost 1 base, J lost 1 base, and 16 bases lay in between. Germline-derived CDR1 and CDR2 are SGHAT and FQNNGV. Here the CDR3 DNA reads TGTGCCAGCAGCTTAGGCGGGTCAGGGAGCCCCCAAGAGACCCAGTACTTC. This translates into CASSLGGSGSPQETQYF.

The chain carries TRBV5-5 and TRBJ2-7; 8 positions match TRBD2. Trimming cost V 4 bases and J 5 bases; bases outside gene matches: 8. CDR1 is SGHKS, CDR2 YYEKEE, per germline (reference sequence). This CDR3 comprises 14 residues. In nucleotides, the CDR3 is TGTGCCAGCAGCCGAGCACGGGAGGGCCACGAGCAGTACTTC. This translates into CASSRAREGHEQYF.

The V and J genes are TRBV19 and TRBJ2-1; the D call may be TRBD1 or TRBD2 (5 bases each). Germline V lookup: CDR1 LNHDA, CDR2 SQIVND (reference sequence). The CDR3 loop spans 15 amino acids. The V gene lost 5 bases and the J gene lost 3 bases, with 14 bases spanning the gap. The CDR3 reads CASSPVLGDYNEQFF. The CDR3, as DNA: TGTGCCAGTAGTCCCGTCCTGGGGGACTACAATGAGCAGTTCTTC.

The chain links TRBV4-1 to TRBJ2-1; 8 bases match TRBD2. From germline, CDR1 is MGHRA and CDR2 YSYEKL. J lost 6 bases, V lost 0 bases, and 13 bases had no gene match. CDR3 length: 18 amino acids. The CDR3 region is CASSQDRFGRDSTNEQFF. The CDR3 coding sequence is TGCGCCAGCAGCCAAGATCGTTTCGGGAGGGACTCTACCAATGAGCAGTTCTTC.

This chain links TRBV19 with TRBJ2-1, with D perhaps being TRBD1 or TRBD2 (5 bases each). V lost 6 bases, J lost 5 bases, and 17 bases lay in between. The CDR3 contains 15 residues. The V gene's germline CDR1 is LNHDA and CDR2 SQIVND (reference sequence). CDR3 coding DNA: TGTGCCAGTAGGCCGGGGCCAGAAACAAACAATGAGCAGTTCTTC. Its protein is CASRPGPETNNEQFF.

CDR3 loop: CASNDGLAGELFF. The CDR3 DNA reads TGTGCCAGCAATGACGGCCTGGCCGGGGAGCTGTTTTTT. The chain combines TRBV9 with TRBJ2-2, with unresolved D. Germline loops: CDR1 SGDLS, CDR2 YYNGEE. CDR3 size: 13 residues. V lost 6 bases and J lost 6, with 12 bases in between.

The V gene is TRBV4-1, the J gene TRBJ2-7; 9 bases are a match to TRBD1. CDR3 length: 15 residues. The germline V gene has CDR1 MGHRA and CDR2 YSYEKL. J lost 4 bases, V lost 1 base, and 5 bases had no gene match. The CDR3 DNA sequence: TGCGCCAGCAGCCAAGTTACAGGGGGCGCGTACGAGCAGTACTTC. As protein: CASSQVTGGAYEQYF.

The CDR3 sequence: CASSYGGSKLEQYF. CDR3 nucleotide sequence: TGTGCCAGCAGCTACGGGGGATCGAAACTCGAGCAGTACTTC. The rearrangement links TRBV7-9 to TRBJ2-7; TRBD2 is a possible D gene (6 bases). V was clipped by 4 bases and J by 6 bases, with 16 bases between them. This CDR3 comprises 14 residues. Germline V gene sequence: CDR1 SEHNR, CDR2 FQNEAQ (reference sequence). Looking up the rest from reference TRBV7-9 and TRBJ2-7 gives the full variable domain: DTGVSQNPRHKITKRGQNVTFRCDPISEHNRLYWYRQTLGQGPEFLTYFQNEAQLEKSRLLSDRFSAERPKGSFSTLEIQRTEQGDSAMYLCASSYGGSKLEQYFGPGTRLTVT.

The V gene is TRBV5-1, the J gene TRBJ2-5, with a weak D call TRBD1 (6 bases). The length of the CDR3 is 15 residues. Germline loops: CDR1 SGHRS, CDR2 YFSETQ. Trimming shortened V by 1 base and J by 2 bases, and 12 bases separated the two germline ends. The CDR3 sequence: CASSLLIGQQETQYF. The CDR3 DNA reads TGCGCCAGCAGCTTGCTTATAGGACAGCAAGAGACCCAGTACTTC. The full variable domain, rest sourced from reference TRBV5-1 and TRBJ2-5, is KAGVTQTPRYLIKTRGQQVTLSCSPISGHRSVSWYQQTPGQGLQFLFEYFSETQRNKGNFPGRFSGRQFSNSRSEMNVSTLELGDSALYLCASSLLIGQQETQYFGPGTRLLVL.